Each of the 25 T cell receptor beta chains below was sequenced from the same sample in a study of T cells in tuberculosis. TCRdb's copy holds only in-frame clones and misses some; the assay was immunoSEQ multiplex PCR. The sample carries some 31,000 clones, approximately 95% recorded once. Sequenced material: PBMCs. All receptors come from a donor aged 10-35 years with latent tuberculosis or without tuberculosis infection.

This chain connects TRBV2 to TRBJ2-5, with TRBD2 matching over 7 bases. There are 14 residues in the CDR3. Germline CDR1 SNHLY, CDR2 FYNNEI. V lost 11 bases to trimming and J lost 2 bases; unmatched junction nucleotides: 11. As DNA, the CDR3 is TGTGCCTGCTCTCGGAGCGGGACTCAAGAGACCCAGTACTTC. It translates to CACSRSGTQETQYF.

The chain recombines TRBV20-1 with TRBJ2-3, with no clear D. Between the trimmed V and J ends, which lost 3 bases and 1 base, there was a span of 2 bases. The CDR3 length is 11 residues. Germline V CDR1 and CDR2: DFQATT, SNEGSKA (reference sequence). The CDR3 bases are TGCAGTGCTAGCGGCACAGATACGCAGTATTTT. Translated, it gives CSASGTDTQYF.

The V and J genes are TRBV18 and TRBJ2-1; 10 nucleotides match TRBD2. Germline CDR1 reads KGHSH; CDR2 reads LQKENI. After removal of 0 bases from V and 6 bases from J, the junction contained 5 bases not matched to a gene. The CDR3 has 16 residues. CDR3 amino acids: CASSPPSGGASNEQFF. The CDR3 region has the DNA TGTGCCAGCTCACCACCGAGCGGGGGGGCTTCCAATGAGCAGTTCTTC.

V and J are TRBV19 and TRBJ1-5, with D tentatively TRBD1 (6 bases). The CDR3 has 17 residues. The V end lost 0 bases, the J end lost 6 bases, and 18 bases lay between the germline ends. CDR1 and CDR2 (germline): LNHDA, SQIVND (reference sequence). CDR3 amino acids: CASSIDQYAGGGQPQHF. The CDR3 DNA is TGTGCCAGTAGTATAGATCAATATGCGGGGGGCGGTCAGCCCCAGCATTTT.

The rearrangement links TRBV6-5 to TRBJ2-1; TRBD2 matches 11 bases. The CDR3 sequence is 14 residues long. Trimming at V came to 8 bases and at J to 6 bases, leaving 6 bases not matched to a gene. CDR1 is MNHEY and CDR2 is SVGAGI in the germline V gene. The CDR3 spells CASRGLADGNEQFF. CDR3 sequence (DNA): TGTGCCAGCCGGGGACTAGCGGATGGCAATGAGCAGTTCTTC.

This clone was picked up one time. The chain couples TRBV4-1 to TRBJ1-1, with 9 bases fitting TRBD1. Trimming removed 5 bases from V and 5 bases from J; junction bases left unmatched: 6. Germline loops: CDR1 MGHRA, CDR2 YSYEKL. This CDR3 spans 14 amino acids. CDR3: CASSSTGGGTEAFF. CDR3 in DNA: TGCGCCAGCAGCTCCACAGGGGGCGGGACTGAAGCTTTCTTT.

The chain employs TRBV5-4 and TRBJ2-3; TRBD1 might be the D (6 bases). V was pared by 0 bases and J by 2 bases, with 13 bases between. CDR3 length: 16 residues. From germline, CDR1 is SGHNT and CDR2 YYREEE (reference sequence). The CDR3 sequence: CASSLGPQGITDTQYF. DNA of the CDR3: TGTGCCAGCAGCTTGGGCCCACAGGGTATCACAGATACGCAGTATTTT.

The chain's CDR3 is CASPGEGSAGITDTQYF. Here the CDR3 DNA reads TGTGCCAGCCCCGGAGAAGGGTCTGCGGGGATCACAGATACGCAGTATTTT. The chain has TRBV5-4 and TRBJ2-3; perhaps TRBD2 as D (6 bases). Germline CDR1 SGHNT, CDR2 YYREEE (reference sequence). There are 17 residues in the CDR3. V lost 7 bases, J lost 2 bases, and 23 bases lay in between.

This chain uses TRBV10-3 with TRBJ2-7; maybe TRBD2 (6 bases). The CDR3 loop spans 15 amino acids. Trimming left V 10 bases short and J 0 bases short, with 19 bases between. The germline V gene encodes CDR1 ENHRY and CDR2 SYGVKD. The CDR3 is CATTAGSRGSYEQYF. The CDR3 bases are TGTGCCACCACCGCGGGGTCTAGGGGCTCCTACGAGCAGTACTTC.

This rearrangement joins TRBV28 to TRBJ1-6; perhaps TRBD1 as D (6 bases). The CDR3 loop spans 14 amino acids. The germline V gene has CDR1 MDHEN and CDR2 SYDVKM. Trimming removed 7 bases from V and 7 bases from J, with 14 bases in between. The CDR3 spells CASNPDRWNSPLHF. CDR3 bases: TGTGCCAGCAATCCCGACAGGTGGAATTCACCCCTCCACTTT.

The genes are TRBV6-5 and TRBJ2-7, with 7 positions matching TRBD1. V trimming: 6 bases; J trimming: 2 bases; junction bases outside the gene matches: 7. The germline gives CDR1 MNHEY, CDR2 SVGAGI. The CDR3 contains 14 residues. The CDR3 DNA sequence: TGTGCCAGCAGACCCCGGGACAGCCCCTACGAGCAGTACTTC. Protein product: CASRPRDSPYEQYF.

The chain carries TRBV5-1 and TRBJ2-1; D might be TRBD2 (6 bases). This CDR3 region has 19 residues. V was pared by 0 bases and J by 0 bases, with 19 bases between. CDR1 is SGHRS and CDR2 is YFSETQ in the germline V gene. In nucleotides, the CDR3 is TGCGCCAGCAGCTTGGGAGGGCCACAGGCGGGGAGCTCCTACAATGAGCAGTTCTTC. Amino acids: CASSLGGPQAGSSYNEQFF.

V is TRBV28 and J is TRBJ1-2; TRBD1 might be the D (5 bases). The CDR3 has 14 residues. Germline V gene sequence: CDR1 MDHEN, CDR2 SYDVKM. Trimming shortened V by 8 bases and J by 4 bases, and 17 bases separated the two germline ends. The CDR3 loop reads CASPSGGPLYGYTF. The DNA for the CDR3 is TGTGCCAGCCCCTCCGGGGGACCTCTCTATGGCTACACCTTC.

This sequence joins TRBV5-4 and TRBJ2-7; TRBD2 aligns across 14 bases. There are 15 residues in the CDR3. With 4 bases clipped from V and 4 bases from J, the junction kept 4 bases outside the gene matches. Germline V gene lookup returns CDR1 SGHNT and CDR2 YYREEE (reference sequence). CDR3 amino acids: CASSGTSGGLYEQYF. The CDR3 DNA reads TGTGCCAGCAGCGGGACTAGCGGGGGTTTGTACGAGCAGTACTTC.

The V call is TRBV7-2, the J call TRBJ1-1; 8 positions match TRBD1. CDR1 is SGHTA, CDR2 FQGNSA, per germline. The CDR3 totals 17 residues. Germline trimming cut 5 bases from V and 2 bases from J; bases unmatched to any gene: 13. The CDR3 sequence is CASSPTGQGSLNTEAFF. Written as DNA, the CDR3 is TGTGCCAGCAGCCCTACCGGACAGGGCAGCCTTAACACTGAAGCTTTCTTT.

CDR3 in DNA: TGTGCCAGCAGCGCCGGGACAGGGTTCGGAAATGAAAAACTGTTTTTT. Translating gives CASSAGTGFGNEKLFF. This chain uses TRBV9 with TRBJ1-4, with 9 bases lining up with TRBD1. The CDR3 has 16 amino acids. Per germline, CDR1 SGDLS and CDR2 YYNGEE. With 3 bases clipped from V and 5 bases from J, the junction kept 8 bases outside the gene matches.

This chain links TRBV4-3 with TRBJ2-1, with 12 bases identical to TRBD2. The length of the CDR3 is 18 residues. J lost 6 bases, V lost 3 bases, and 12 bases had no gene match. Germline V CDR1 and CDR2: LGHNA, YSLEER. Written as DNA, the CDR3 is TGCGCCAGCAGCCACTCCGGGACCCTAGCGGGGGGGCTCAATGAGCAGTTCTTC. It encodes CASSHSGTLAGGLNEQFF.

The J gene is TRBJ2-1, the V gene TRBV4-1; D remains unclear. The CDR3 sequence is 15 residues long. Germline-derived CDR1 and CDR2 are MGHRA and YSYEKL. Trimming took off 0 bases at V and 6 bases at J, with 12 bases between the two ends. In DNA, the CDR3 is TGCGCCAGCAGCCAAGACATCACCCTACTCAATGAGCAGTTCTTC. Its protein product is CASSQDITLLNEQFF.

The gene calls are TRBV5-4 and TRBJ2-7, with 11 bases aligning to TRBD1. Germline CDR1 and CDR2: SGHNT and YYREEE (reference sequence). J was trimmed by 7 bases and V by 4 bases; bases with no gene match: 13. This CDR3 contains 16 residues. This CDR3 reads CASSPRDRGMQGEQYF. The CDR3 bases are TGTGCCAGCAGCCCCCGGGACAGGGGGATGCAGGGAGAGCAGTACTTC. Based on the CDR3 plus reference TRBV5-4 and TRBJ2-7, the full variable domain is ETGVTQSPTHLIKTRGQQVTLRCSSQSGHNTVSWYQQALGQGPQFIFQYYREEENGRGNFPPRFSGLQFPNYSSELNVNALELDDSALYLCASSPRDRGMQGEQYFGPGTRLTVT.

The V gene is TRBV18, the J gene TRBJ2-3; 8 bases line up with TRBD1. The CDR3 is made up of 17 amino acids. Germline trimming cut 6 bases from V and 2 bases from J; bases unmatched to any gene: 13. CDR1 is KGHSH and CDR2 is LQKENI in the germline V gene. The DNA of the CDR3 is TGTGCCAGCTCCGGACAGGGCTCTCACTTACTCACAGATACGCAGTATTTT. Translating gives CASSGQGSHLLTDTQYF.

The chain's CDR3 is CASSQELATGGRNEQFF. Written as DNA, the CDR3 is TGTGCCAGCAGCCAAGAACTTGCGACGGGAGGAAGAAATGAGCAGTTCTTC. The chain joins TRBV4-2 to TRBJ2-1; TRBD2 aligns across 7 bases. The CDR3 has 17 residues. J lost 7 bases, V lost 0 bases, and 12 bases had no gene match. Germline lookup yields CDR1 LGHNA and CDR2 YNFKEQ.

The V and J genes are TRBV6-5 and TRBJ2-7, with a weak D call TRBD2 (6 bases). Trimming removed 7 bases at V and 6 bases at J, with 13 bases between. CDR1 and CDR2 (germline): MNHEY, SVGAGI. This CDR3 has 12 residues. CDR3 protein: CASTNNGGEQYF. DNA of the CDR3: TGTGCCAGCACCAACAACGGGGGCGAGCAGTACTTC.

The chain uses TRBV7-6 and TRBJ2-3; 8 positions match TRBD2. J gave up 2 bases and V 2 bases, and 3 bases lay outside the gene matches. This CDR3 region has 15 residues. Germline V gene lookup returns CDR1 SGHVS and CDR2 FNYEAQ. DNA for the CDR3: TGTGCCAGCAGCTTAACACTAGCGGACACAGATACGCAGTATTTT. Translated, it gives CASSLTLADTDTQYF.

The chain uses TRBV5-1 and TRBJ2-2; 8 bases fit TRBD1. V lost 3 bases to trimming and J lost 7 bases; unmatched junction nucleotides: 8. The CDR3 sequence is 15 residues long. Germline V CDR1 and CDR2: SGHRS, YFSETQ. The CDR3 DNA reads TGCGCCAGCAGCTGGGACAGGCGGTACATCGGGGAGCTGTTTTTT. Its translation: CASSWDRRYIGELFF.

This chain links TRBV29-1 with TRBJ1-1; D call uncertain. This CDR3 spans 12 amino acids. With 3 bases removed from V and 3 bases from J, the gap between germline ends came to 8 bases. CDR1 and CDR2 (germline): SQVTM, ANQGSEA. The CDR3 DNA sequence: TGCAGCGTTGACTCGGCGGACACTGAAGCTTTCTTT. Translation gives CSVDSADTEAFF.